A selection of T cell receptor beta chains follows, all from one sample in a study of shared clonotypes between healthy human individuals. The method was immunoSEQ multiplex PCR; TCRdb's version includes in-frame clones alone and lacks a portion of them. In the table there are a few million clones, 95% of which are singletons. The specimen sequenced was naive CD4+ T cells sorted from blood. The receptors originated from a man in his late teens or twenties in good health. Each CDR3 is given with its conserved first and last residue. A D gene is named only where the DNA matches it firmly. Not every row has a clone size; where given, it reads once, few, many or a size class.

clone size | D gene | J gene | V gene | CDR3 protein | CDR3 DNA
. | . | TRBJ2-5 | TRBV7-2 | CASSLGGVGSETQYF | TGTGCCAGCAGCTTAGGGGGGGTAGGTTCCGAGACCCAGTACTTC
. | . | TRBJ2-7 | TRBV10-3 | CAISESGGLITYEQYF | TGTGCCATCAGTGAGTCGGGAGGCCTAATTACCTACGAGCAGTACTTC
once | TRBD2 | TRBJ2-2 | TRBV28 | CASSLASGGYVGELFF | TGTGCCAGCAGTTTAGCTAGCGGGGGGTATGTCGGGGAGCTGTTTTTT
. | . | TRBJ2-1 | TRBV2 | CASKRGRWEQFF | TGTGCCAGCAAACGGGGCCGATGGGAGCAGTTCTTC
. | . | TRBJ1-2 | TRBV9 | CASSPRTVNYGYTF | TGTGCCAGCAGCCCTCGGACAGTGAACTATGGCTACACCTTC
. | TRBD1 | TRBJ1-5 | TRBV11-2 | CASSRDREGQPQHF | TGTGCCAGCAGCCGTGACAGGGAAGGGCAGCCCCAGCATTTT
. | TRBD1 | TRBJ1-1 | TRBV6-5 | CASSRDRDTEAFF | TGTGCCAGCAGTCGGGACAGGGACACTGAAGCTTTCTTT
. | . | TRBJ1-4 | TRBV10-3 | CATWTGRNEKLFF | TGTGCCACGTGGACGGGACGGAATGAAAAACTGTTTTTT
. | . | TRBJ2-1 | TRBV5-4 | CASSSSTESYNEQFF | TGTGCCAGCAGCTCCTCTACCGAATCCTACAATGAGCAGTTCTTC
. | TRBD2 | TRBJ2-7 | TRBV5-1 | CASCRGTSGGAPSYEQYF | TGCGCCAGCTGCCGTGGGACTAGCGGGGGGGCCCCCTCCTACGAGCAGTACTTC
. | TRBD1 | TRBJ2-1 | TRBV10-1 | CASSIDATGRNEQFF | TGCGCCAGCAGTATTGACGCGACAGGGCGAAATGAGCAGTTCTTC
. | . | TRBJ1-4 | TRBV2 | CASSEQGPNEKLFF | TGTGCCAGCAGTGAGCAGGGCCCGAATGAAAAACTGTTTTTT
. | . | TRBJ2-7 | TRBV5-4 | CASSLGGVNPYYEQYF | TGTGCCAGCAGCTTGGGAGGGGTAAACCCCTACTACGAGCAGTACTTC
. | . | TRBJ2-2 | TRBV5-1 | CASSLDSLTNTGELFF | TGCGCCAGCAGCTTGGACAGCTTGACGAACACCGGGGAGCTGTTTTTT
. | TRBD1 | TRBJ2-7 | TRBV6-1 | CASSGTGGFYEQYF | TGTGCCAGCAGTGGGACAGGGGGCTTCTACGAGCAGTACTTC
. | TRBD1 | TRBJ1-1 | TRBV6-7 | CASSTIPGQGAEDTEAFF | TGTGCCAGCAGCACTATCCCGGGACAGGGGGCGGAGGACACTGAAGCTTTCTTT
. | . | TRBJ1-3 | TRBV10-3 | CAISSQESGNTIYF | TGTGCCATCAGTTCACAGGAGTCTGGAAACACCATATATTTT
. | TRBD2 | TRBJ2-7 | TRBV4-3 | CASSQGAGELTRYEQYF | TGCGCCAGCAGCCAAGGGGCGGGAGAACTGACACGCTACGAGCAGTACTTC
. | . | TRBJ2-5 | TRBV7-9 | CASSSETQYF | TGTGCCAGCAGCTCGGAGACCCAGTACTTC
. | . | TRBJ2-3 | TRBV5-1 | CASSLAGSTDTQYF | TGCGCCAGCAGCTTGGCCGGGTCGACAGATACGCAGTATTTT
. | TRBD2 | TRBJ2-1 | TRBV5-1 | CASSATSGGKEQFF | TGCGCCAGCAGCGCGACTAGCGGGGGAAAAGAGCAGTTCTTC
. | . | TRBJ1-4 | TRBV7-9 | CASSLVGVTNEKLFF | TGTGCCAGCAGCCTAGTGGGGGTAACTAATGAAAAACTGTTTTTT
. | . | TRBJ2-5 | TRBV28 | CASSLSGGVETQYF | TGTGCCAGCAGTTTATCTGGGGGCGTAGAGACCCAGTACTTC
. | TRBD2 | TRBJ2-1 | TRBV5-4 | CASYLAGGIEQFF | TGTGCCAGTTATTTAGCGGGGGGGATTGAGCAGTTCTTC
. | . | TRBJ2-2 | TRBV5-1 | CASRPSGETGELFF | TGCGCCAGCAGGCCATCCGGGGAGACCGGGGAGCTGTTTTTT
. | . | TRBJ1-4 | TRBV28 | CASSLYSEKLFF | TGTGCCAGCAGTTTATACTCGGAAAAACTGTTTTTT
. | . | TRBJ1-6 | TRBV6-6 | CASSDINPNSPLHF | TGTGCCAGCAGTGACATAAACCCCAATTCACCCCTCCACTTT
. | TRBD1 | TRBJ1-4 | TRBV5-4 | CASSPEGAGNEKLFF | TGTGCCAGCAGCCCAGAGGGGGCAGGGAATGAAAAACTGTTTTTT
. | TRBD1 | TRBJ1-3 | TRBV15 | CATSTRDRGKVNTIYF | TGTGCCACCAGCACCCGGGACAGGGGAAAAGTAAACACCATATATTTT
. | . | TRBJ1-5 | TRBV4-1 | CASSQDERRPQHF | TGCGCCAGCAGCCAAGACGAGCGGCGGCCCCAGCATTTT
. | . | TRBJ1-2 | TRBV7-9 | CASSLPGSANYGYTF | TGTGCCAGCAGCTTACCGGGGAGCGCTAACTATGGCTACACCTTC
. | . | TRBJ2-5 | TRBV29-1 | CSGEGRETQYF | TGCAGCGGTGAGGGTAGAGAGACCCAGTACTTC
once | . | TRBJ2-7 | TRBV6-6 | CASSSSSLVYEQYF | TGTGCCAGCAGTAGCAGTAGTTTAGTCTACGAGCAGTACTTC
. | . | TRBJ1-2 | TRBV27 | CATPGRAHPYGYTF | TGTGCCACCCCGGGCAGGGCTCACCCCTATGGCTACACCTTC
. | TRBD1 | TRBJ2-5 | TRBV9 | CASSISTGTDAPETQYF | TGTGCCAGCAGCATCTCTACCGGGACAGACGCTCCGGAGACCCAGTACTTC
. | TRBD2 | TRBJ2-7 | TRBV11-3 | CASSNGLARSYEQYF | TGTGCCAGCAGCAACGGACTAGCGAGGTCCTACGAGCAGTACTTC
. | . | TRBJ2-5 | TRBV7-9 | CASSEYDTQETQYF | TGTGCCAGCAGCGAATATGACACCCAAGAGACCCAGTACTTC
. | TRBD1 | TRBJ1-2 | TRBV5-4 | CASSFPGTGVSYGYTF | TGTGCCAGCAGCTTCCCCGGGACAGGGGTCAGCTATGGCTACACCTTC
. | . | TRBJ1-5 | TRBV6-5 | CASSYSIRGDQPQHF | TGTGCCAGCAGTTACTCAATCCGGGGCGATCAGCCCCAGCATTTT
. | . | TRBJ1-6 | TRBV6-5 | CATRGAAGNSPLHF | TGTGCCACCCGGGGGGCGGCCGGTAATTCACCCCTCCACTTT
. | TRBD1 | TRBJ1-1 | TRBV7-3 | CASSVSPDRAKAFF | TGTGCCAGCAGCGTGTCTCCGGACAGGGCCAAAGCTTTCTTT
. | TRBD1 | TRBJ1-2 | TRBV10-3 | CAISDFSGGKGYTF | TGTGCCATCAGTGATTTTTCAGGGGGCAAAGGCTACACCTTC
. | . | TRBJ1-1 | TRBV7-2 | CASSLTVSTEAFF | TGTGCCAGCAGCTTAACAGTTTCCACTGAAGCTTTCTTT
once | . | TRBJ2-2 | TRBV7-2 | CASSLALKLFF | TGTGCCAGCAGCTTAGCGCTTAAGCTGTTTTTT
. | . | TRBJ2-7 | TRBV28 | CASERGSYEQYF | TGTGCCAGCGAGAGGGGTTCGTACGAGCAGTACTTC
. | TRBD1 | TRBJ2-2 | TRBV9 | CASSGHRGTGELFF | TGTGCCAGCAGCGGACACAGGGGAACCGGGGAGCTGTTTTTT
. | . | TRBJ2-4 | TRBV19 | CASSRDPGRNIQYF | TGTGCCAGTAGTAGGGACCCAGGGAGGAACATTCAGTACTTC
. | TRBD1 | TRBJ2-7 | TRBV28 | CASSLGQGSEQYF | TGTGCCAGCAGTCTGGGACAGGGTTCCGAGCAGTACTTC
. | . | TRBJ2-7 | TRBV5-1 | CASSLEWGQPSEQYF | TGCGCCAGCAGCTTGGAATGGGGACAACCATCCGAGCAGTACTTC
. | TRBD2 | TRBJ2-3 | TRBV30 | CAWSSLADTQYF | TGTGCCTGGAGCTCACTAGCGGATACGCAGTATTTT
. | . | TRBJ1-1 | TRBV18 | CASSPLPGMRTEAFF | TGTGCCAGCTCACCCCTTCCTGGGATGAGAACTGAAGCTTTCTTT
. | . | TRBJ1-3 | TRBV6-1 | CASSMGLNSGNTIYF | TGTGCCAGCAGTATGGGACTAAACTCTGGAAACACCATATATTTT
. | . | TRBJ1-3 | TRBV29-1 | CSVEDRKGVSGNTIYF | TGCAGCGTTGAAGATCGGAAGGGGGTTTCTGGAAACACCATATATTTT
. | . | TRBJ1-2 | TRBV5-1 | CASSSSRTSEYGYTF | TGCGCCAGCAGCTCATCCCGGACATCGGAATATGGCTACACCTTC